This T cell receptor beta chain was identified in a study of T cell changes during pregnancy in multiple sclerosis. The protocol was immunoSEQ multiplex PCR, while the TCRdb copy is restricted to in-frame clones and leaves out a portion. The table shows some 35,000 clones, with approximately 89% occurring only once. J gave up 2 bases and V 6 bases, and 7 bases lay outside the gene matches. Germline assignment: CDR1 WNHNN and CDR2 SYGVQD (reference sequence). The CDR3 sequence is 14 residues long. The chain links TRBV10-1 to TRBJ2-7; 7 bases map to TRBD1. Specimen: CD4+ T cells from peripheral blood mononuclear cells, collected after pregnancy. This receptor was identified in a female donor in good health, enrolled as a control in a pregnancy study. The DNA of the CDR3 is TGCGCCAGCAGCTGGACAGGAGTTGCCTACGAGCAGTACTTC. Its translation: CASSWTGVAYEQYF.